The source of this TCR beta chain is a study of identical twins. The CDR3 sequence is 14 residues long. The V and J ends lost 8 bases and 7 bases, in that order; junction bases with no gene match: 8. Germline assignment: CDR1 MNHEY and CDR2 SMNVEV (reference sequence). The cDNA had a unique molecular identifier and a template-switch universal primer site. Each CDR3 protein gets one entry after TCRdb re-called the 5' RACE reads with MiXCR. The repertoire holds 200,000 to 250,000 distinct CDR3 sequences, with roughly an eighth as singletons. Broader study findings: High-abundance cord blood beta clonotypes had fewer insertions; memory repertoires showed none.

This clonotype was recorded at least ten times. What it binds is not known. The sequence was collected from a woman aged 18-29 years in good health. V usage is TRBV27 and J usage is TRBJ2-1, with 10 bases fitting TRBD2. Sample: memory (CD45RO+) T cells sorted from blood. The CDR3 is CASFLAGVGNEQFF. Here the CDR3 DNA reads TGTGCCAGCTTCCTAGCGGGAGTAGGGAATGAGCAGTTCTTC.